This T cell receptor beta chain was recovered during a study of T cell responses to AZD1222 COVID-19 vaccine. Findings of the study overall: Baseline antibody screening turned up just six or seven seropositive AZD1222 recipients.

Germline assignment: CDR1 SGHTS and CDR2 YDEGEE. The CDR3 runs 12 residues. The V end lost 4 bases, the J end lost 4 bases, and 8 bases lay between the germline ends. This clone is a singleton in its sample. The target antigen is unknown. TCRdb's copy holds only in-frame clones and misses some; the assay was immunoSEQ multiplex PCR. The sample shows around 130,000 clones, 89% of them seen only once. V gene TRBV5-8 combines with J gene TRBJ2-5; the D is unclear. This material consisted of peripheral blood, taken 28 days after the second AZD1222 dose. The TCR comes from an adult who received the AZD1222 COVID-19 vaccine. The CDR3 loop reads CASSIPPETQYF. In nucleotides, the CDR3 is TGTGCCAGCAGCATTCCCCCAGAGACCCAGTACTTC.